The 26 T cell receptor beta chains below all came from one sample that was sequenced in a study of blood T cell repertoires in COVID-19. Measured with immunoSEQ multiplex PCR; TCRdb has only the in-frame clones, and not every one. The sample has 150,000 or so clones; 70% to 90% are singletons. Sequencing was done on a sample of peripheral blood. These receptors all stem from a man between 60 and 75 years old with active or convalescent COVID-19.

J is TRBJ2-3 and V is TRBV6-5; TRBD1 matches at 7 bases. V shed 6 bases and J 3 bases; nucleotides not matched to a gene: 6. The CDR3 covers 14 residues. CDR1 and CDR2 (germline): MNHEY, SVGAGI. The chain's CDR3 is CASRYRGRTDTQYF. CDR3 coding DNA: TGTGCCAGCAGGTACAGGGGTAGGACAGATACGCAGTATTTT.

V and J are TRBV7-8 and TRBJ1-5; D is unresolved. Deletions cut 5 bases from V and 4 bases from J, with 9 bases between. The CDR3 runs 13 residues. The V gene's germline CDR1 is SGHVS and CDR2 FQNEAQ. CDR3 region: CASSPQNNQPQHF. DNA for the CDR3: TGTGCCAGCAGCCCACAGAATAATCAGCCCCAGCATTTT. The whole variable domain, filled in from reference TRBV7-8 and TRBJ1-5, reads GAGVSQSPRYKVAKRGQDVALRCDPISGHVSLFWYQQALGQGPEFLTYFQNEAQLDKSGLPSDRFFAERPEGSVSTLKIQRTQQEDSAVYLCASSPQNNQPQHFGDGTRLSIL.

This clone was recorded once. The chain joins TRBV5-5 to TRBJ2-1; D remains unclear. Per the germline V gene, CDR1 is SGHKS and CDR2 is YYEKEE (reference sequence). Deletions cut 1 base from V and 0 bases from J, with 20 bases between. The CDR3 has 19 amino acids. CDR3 residues: CASSLFVAVGAGSYNEQFF. CDR3 DNA sequence: TGTGCCAGCAGCTTGTTCGTTGCGGTCGGAGCCGGCTCCTACAATGAGCAGTTCTTC.

This chain links TRBV7-2 with TRBJ2-4, with 7 bases aligning to TRBD1. This CDR3 spans 16 amino acids. Germline V gene lookup returns CDR1 SGHTA and CDR2 FQGNSA. V lost 1 base and J lost 3; bases outside the gene matches: 6. The CDR3 is CASSLGWDRYKNIQYF. The CDR3 DNA sequence: TGTGCCAGCAGCTTAGGATGGGACAGATACAAAAACATTCAGTACTTC.

V and J are TRBV27 and TRBJ2-1; 7 bases match TRBD2. This CDR3 is built from 15 residues. The J segment lost 2 bases and the V segment lost 2 bases, leaving 3 bases of the junction unmatched. Germline V CDR1 and CDR2: MNHEY, SMNVEV (reference sequence). The CDR3 DNA reads as TGTGCCAGCAGTTTAGCGGGAGTAACCTACAATGAGCAGTTCTTC. Its translation is CASSLAGVTYNEQFF.

This clone appeared once. V is TRBV7-3 and J is TRBJ2-2, with 8 bases fitting TRBD1. This CDR3 contains 16 residues. The junction had 9 bases not matched to a gene; V was cut back by 3 bases and J by 6 bases. Germline V lookup: CDR1 SGHTA, CDR2 FQGTGA. Here the CDR3 reads CASSFGSGGMAGELFF. In nucleotides, the CDR3 is TGTGCCAGCAGCTTCGGATCAGGGGGCATGGCCGGGGAGCTGTTTTTT.

V gene TRBV18 combines with J gene TRBJ1-1; perhaps TRBD1 as D (6 bases). Germline CDR1 reads KGHSH; CDR2 reads LQKENI. Trimming took off 4 bases at V and 6 bases at J, with 18 bases between the two ends. This CDR3 region has 15 residues. Here the CDR3 DNA reads TGTGCCAGCTCACACAGGGCCCGGGGTCCCGCTGAAGCTTTCTTT. It is translated as CASSHRARGPAEAFF. Using reference TRBV18 and TRBJ1-1 for the parts outside the CDR3, the full variable domain is NAGVMQNPRHLVRRRGQEARLRCSPMKGHSHVYWYRQLPEEGLKFMVYLQKENIIDESGMPKERFSAEFPKEGPSILRIQQVVRGDSAAYFCASSHRARGPAEAFFGQGTRLTVV.

The V and J genes are TRBV6-5 and TRBJ2-1, with 7 bases matching TRBD1. CDR3 size: 15 residues. Trimming removed 5 bases from V and 5 bases from J; junction bases left unmatched: 9. Germline lookup yields CDR1 MNHEY and CDR2 SVGAGI. The CDR3, as DNA: TGTGCCAGCAGTAACAATCGGGACAGTAACAATGAGCAGTTCTTC. This gives the protein CASSNNRDSNNEQFF.

J is TRBJ1-5 and V is TRBV24-1, with D maybe TRBD1 (5 bases). Trimming stripped 11 bases from V and 1 base from J, with 8 bases between. Germline V CDR1 and CDR2: KGHDR, SFDVKD. The CDR3 loop spans 12 amino acids. CDR3 sequence reads: CAIQGSNQPQHF. CDR3 sequence (DNA): TGTGCCATCCAGGGCAGCAATCAGCCCCAGCATTTT.

This chain joins TRBV5-4 and TRBJ2-3, with D perhaps TRBD2 (6 bases). The CDR3 is made up of 15 amino acids. Germline CDR1 SGHNT, CDR2 YYREEE (reference sequence). V lost 1 base, J lost 0 bases, and 9 bases lay in between. This CDR3 reads CASSLRSGSTDTQYF. The CDR3 coding sequence is TGTGCCAGCAGCTTGAGGAGCGGGAGCACAGATACGCAGTATTTT. The full variable domain, rest sourced from reference TRBV5-4 and TRBJ2-3, is ETGVTQSPTHLIKTRGQQVTLRCSSQSGHNTVSWYQQALGQGPQFIFQYYREEENGRGNFPPRFSGLQFPNYSSELNVNALELDDSALYLCASSLRSGSTDTQYFGPGTRLTVL.

This clone was counted ten times or more. The rearrangement joins TRBV5-1 to TRBJ2-7, with TRBD1 matching 11 bases. Trimming at V came to 7 bases and at J to 4 bases, leaving 4 bases not matched to a gene. Germline V gene data show CDR1 as SGHRS and CDR2 as YFSETQ. This CDR3 is 13 amino acids long. CDR3 nucleotides: TGCGCCAGCGGAGGGGACAGGGGGTACGAGCAGTACTTC. Amino acid sequence: CASGGDRGYEQYF.

This clone appeared a few times. This chain joins TRBV24-1 and TRBJ2-7; 9 bases line up with TRBD2. The CDR3 covers 15 residues. Germline trimming cut 7 bases from V and 2 bases from J; bases unmatched to any gene: 8. CDR1 KGHDR and CDR2 SFDVKD come from the germline V gene. The CDR3 sequence: CATSPRASGTYEQYF. CDR3 sequence (DNA): TGTGCCACCAGCCCGCGGGCTAGCGGGACCTACGAGCAGTACTTC.

The chain joins TRBV6-7 to TRBJ2-7, with 10 bases identical to TRBD1. TRBV6-7 qualifies as an ORF whose function is uncertain. J was trimmed by 5 bases and V by 2 bases; bases with no gene match: 6. The CDR3 totals 15 residues. CDR3 sequence (DNA): TGTGCCAGCAGTTACCGACGACAGGGGGCCGACGAGCAGTACTTC. Translated, it gives CASSYRRQGADEQYF.

V usage is TRBV19 and J usage is TRBJ1-1, with 10 bases fitting TRBD1. The length of the CDR3 is 16 residues. The V and J ends lost 5 bases and 3 bases, in that order; junction bases with no gene match: 9. CDR1 and CDR2 (germline): LNHDA, SQIVND (reference sequence). The CDR3: CASSADRGWGDTEAFF. In nucleotides, the CDR3 is TGTGCCAGTAGTGCGGACAGGGGGTGGGGAGACACTGAAGCTTTCTTT.

The chain has TRBV6-1 and TRBJ2-7; perhaps TRBD2 as D (5 bases). CDR3 length equals 13 residues. The germline V gene encodes CDR1 MNHNS and CDR2 SASEGT. Trimming took 1 base from V and 2 from J, leaving 6 bases between them. The CDR3 is CASSEGRAYEQYF. CDR3 DNA sequence: TGTGCCAGCAGTGAAGGGCGGGCCTACGAGCAGTACTTC.

The chain recombines TRBV7-3 with TRBJ2-7; TRBD2 matches at 7 bases. V lost 1 base and J lost 5; bases outside the gene matches: 5. The CDR3 covers 14 residues. From germline, CDR1 is SGHTA and CDR2 FQGTGA. The CDR3 region is CASSLMVAGHEQYF. The CDR3 nucleotides are TGTGCCAGCAGCTTAATGGTAGCGGGCCACGAGCAGTACTTC. The full variable domain, rest sourced from reference TRBV7-3 and TRBJ2-7, is GAGVSQTPSNKVTEKGKYVELRCDPISGHTALYWYRQSLGQGPEFLIYFQGTGAADDSGLPNDRFFAVRPEGSVSTLKIQRTERGDSAVYLCASSLMVAGHEQYFGPGTRLTVT.

This clone was counted a few times. The V and J genes are TRBV5-4 and TRBJ2-1; a possible D gene is TRBD1 (6 bases). This CDR3 is 15 amino acids long. Looked up from germline, CDR1 is SGHNT and CDR2 is YYREEE (reference sequence). With 0 bases removed from V and 6 bases from J, the gap between germline ends came to 13 bases. The CDR3 reads CASSLGAPRGNEQFF. In DNA, the CDR3 is TGTGCCAGCAGCTTGGGTGCCCCCAGGGGCAATGAGCAGTTCTTC.

This clone occurred a few times. The chain couples TRBV7-9 to TRBJ2-5, with TRBD1 matching over 11 bases. Germline CDR1 reads SEHNR; CDR2 reads FQNEAQ (reference sequence). The CDR3 contains 15 residues. Losses at the gene ends were 5 bases for V and 5 bases for J; bases not matched to a gene: 7. CDR3 protein: CASSLDRGRGETQYF. CDR3 nucleotides: TGTGCCAGCAGCCTGGACAGGGGGCGCGGGGAGACCCAGTACTTC.

This sequence joins TRBV7-2 and TRBJ2-3; the D gene is possibly TRBD1 (5 bases). CDR1 and CDR2 (germline): SGHTA, FQGNSA. V lost 5 bases and J lost 4, with 13 bases in between. The CDR3 has 14 amino acids. The CDR3 coding sequence is TGTGCCAGCAGCGCAGGGCAGATCGCAGATACGCAGTATTTT. The encoded protein is CASSAGQIADTQYF.

The genes are TRBV27 and TRBJ1-6, with 10 bases aligning to TRBD1. In germline, CDR1 is MNHEY, CDR2 SMNVEV (reference sequence). This CDR3 is built from 13 residues. Trimming cost V 7 bases and J 10 bases; bases outside gene matches: 4. The CDR3 bases are TGTGCCAGCAAGGGGACAGGGGAATCACCCCTCCACTTT. This gives the protein CASKGTGESPLHF.

The V and J genes are TRBV19 and TRBJ2-1; 8 bases are shared with TRBD2. The junction had 6 bases not matched to a gene; V was cut back by 7 bases and J by 7 bases. Germline V CDR1 and CDR2: LNHDA, SQIVND (reference sequence). The CDR3 is made up of 13 amino acids. CDR3 amino acids: CASNGRAGNEQFF. The CDR3 DNA is TGTGCCAGTAACGGGAGGGCCGGGAATGAGCAGTTCTTC.

The chain is built from TRBV11-2 and TRBJ1-2, with D hard to call. With 0 bases removed from V and 2 bases from J, the gap between germline ends came to 7 bases. This CDR3 has 14 residues. Germline loops: CDR1 SGHAT, CDR2 FQNNGV. The CDR3 sequence: CASSLDHRNYGYTF. CDR3 sequence (DNA): TGTGCCAGCAGCTTAGATCACCGGAACTATGGCTACACCTTC.

This clone was seen a handful of times. This chain joins TRBV3-1 (or the pseudogene TRBV3-2) and TRBJ1-1, with D uncertain. Trimming removed 0 bases at V and 8 bases at J, with 10 bases between. The CDR3 runs 13 residues. The germline V gene encodes CDR1 LGHDT and CDR2 YNNKEL (reference sequence). The CDR3 DNA reads TGTGCCAGCAGCCAAGATCCCGGGTCAGAAGCTTTCTTT. It encodes CASSQDPGSEAFF.

This clone was counted between two and nine times. The chain combines TRBV7-6 with TRBJ1-5; TRBD1 matches 7 bases. Trimming took 1 base from V and 6 from J; bases not matched to a gene: 6. CDR1 is SGHVS and CDR2 is FNYEAQ in the germline V gene. This CDR3 comprises 15 residues. The DNA for the CDR3 is TGTGCCAGCAGCTTAGACTACAGGGGAAGTCAGCCCCAGCATTTT. Translation gives CASSLDYRGSQPQHF.

CDR3 nucleotide sequence: TGTGCCAGCAGCTCCCGACCCGGTGGGGGGACCTACGAGCAGTACTTC. It codes for CASSSRPGGGTYEQYF. The chain couples TRBV9 to TRBJ2-7, with D possibly being TRBD2 (6 bases). V lost 4 bases to trimming and J lost 2 bases, with 19 bases between them. The V gene's germline CDR1 is SGDLS and CDR2 YYNGEE. This CDR3 region has 16 residues.

V is TRBV18 and J is TRBJ1-6, with 7 positions matching TRBD1. CDR1 is KGHSH, CDR2 LQKENI, per germline. Losses at the gene ends were 4 bases for V and 7 bases for J; bases not matched to a gene: 10. The CDR3 runs 16 residues. CDR3 DNA: TGTGCCAGCTCACAACAAAACGACAGGGAAAATTCACCCCTCCACTTT. Translated, it gives CASSQQNDRENSPLHF.